This T cell receptor (beta chain) is drawn from a study of blood T cell repertoires in COVID-19. V was shortened by 0 bases and J by 1 base, with 10 bases between the two germline ends. From germline, CDR1 is LNHNV and CDR2 YYDKDF (reference sequence). The CDR3 is 15 amino acids. The data were produced by immunoSEQ multiplex PCR, yet TCRdb's version contains in-frame clones alone and is incomplete. Counted here are 95,000 or so clones, 81% occurring once; the ten biggest clones make up approximately 4.6%. The chain joins TRBV15 to TRBJ2-7; possible D gene TRBD1, 5 bases. This clonotype was sampled from an elderly man with COVID-19, enrolled during active disease. The sequenced sample was peripheral blood. The CDR3 is CATSRDRGSSYEQYF. The CDR3 DNA sequence: TGTGCCACCAGCAGAGATAGGGGATCTTCCTACGAGCAGTACTTC.